This T cell receptor (beta chain) was captured in a study of T-cell memory formation after mild COVID-19. Broader study findings: Day 37-peaking second-wave clones had unconfirmed SARS-CoV-2 specificity.

The table lists this clonotype with a few counts. No antigen is known for it. The CDR3 contains 16 residues. Germline CDR1 and CDR2: SGHRS and YFSETQ. With 4 bases clipped from V and 3 bases from J, the junction kept 9 bases outside the gene matches. Each CDR3 protein gets one entry after TCRdb re-called the 5' RACE reads with MiXCR. The sample includes about 340,000 distinct CDR3 sequences, 15% of them seen just once. Sample: PBMCs or a T cell subset sorted from them (not recorded which). The source of this sequence is a man between 18 and 29 years old who had mild COVID-19 (a few samples of this study predate the infection). Cell type and time point are not known. J is TRBJ2-2 and V is TRBV5-1; 7 bases are a match to TRBD1. This CDR3 reads CASSTTGVRDTGELFF. The CDR3 DNA sequence: TGCGCCAGCAGCACAACAGGGGTCCGGGACACCGGGGAGCTGTTTTTT. The full variable domain, its missing parts supplied by reference TRBV5-1 and TRBJ2-2, is KAGVTQTPRYLIKTRGQQVTLSCSPISGHRSVSWYQQTPGQGLQFLFEYFSETQRNKGNFPGRFSGRQFSNSRSEMNVSTLELGDSALYLCASSTTGVRDTGELFFGEGSRLTVL.